This is a list of T cell receptor beta chains from one sample in a study of T-cell memory formation after mild COVID-19. One entry per CDR3 protein results from TCRdb running MiXCR on the 5' RACE reads. There are 190,000 or so distinct CDR3 sequences in the sample; 20% to 25% occur only once, and 23% lies in the top ten. The specimen was PBMCs or a T cell subset sorted from them (not recorded which). The receptors originated from an adult woman who had mild COVID-19 (a few samples of this study predate the infection). Cell type and time point are not known. Both conserved end residues are part of each CDR3. Each record gives: clone size, J gene, D gene, V gene, CDR3 DNA, CDR3 protein. A D gene is named only where the DNA matches it firmly. The size entry is marked missing in some rows and otherwise reads once, few, many or a size class.

abundance: .; j_gene: TRBJ2-5; d_gene: .; v_gene: TRBV4-3; CDR3nt: TGCGCCAGCAGCCAAGATTCTAGCGTGGGGGAGACCCAGTACTTC; CDR3aa: CASSQDSSVGETQYF
abundance: few; j_gene: TRBJ1-1; d_gene: .; v_gene: TRBV12-3/TRBV12-4; CDR3nt: TGTGCCAGCAGTTTAACGAAGAGCAACACTGAAGCTTTCTTT; CDR3aa: CASSLTKSNTEAFF
abundance: .; j_gene: TRBJ2-3; d_gene: .; v_gene: TRBV3-1; CDR3nt: TGTGCCAGCAGCCAACCCTCCTCGCTGACAGATACGCAGTATTTT; CDR3aa: CASSQPSSLTDTQYF
abundance: .; j_gene: TRBJ1-2; d_gene: TRBD1; v_gene: TRBV4-2; CDR3nt: TGTGCCAGCAGCCAAGATCCGGGAACAGGGGGCCTTAACTATGGCTACACCTTC; CDR3aa: CASSQDPGTGGLNYGYTF
abundance: .; j_gene: TRBJ1-2; d_gene: TRBD1; v_gene: TRBV19; CDR3nt: TGTGCCAGTCACCACCCTTCGACAGGGGGCGTTAACTATGGCTACACCTTC; CDR3aa: CASHHPSTGGVNYGYTF
abundance: few; j_gene: TRBJ2-3; d_gene: TRBD1; v_gene: TRBV9; CDR3nt: TGTGCCAGCAGTTATGGACAGGGGGCAGGCACAGATACGCAGTATTTT; CDR3aa: CASSYGQGAGTDTQYF
abundance: few; j_gene: TRBJ2-7; d_gene: .; v_gene: TRBV29-1; CDR3nt: TGCAGCGTCGTGCCCCGTGGGTCCTACGAGCAGTACTTC; CDR3aa: CSVVPRGSYEQYF
abundance: .; j_gene: TRBJ2-2; d_gene: .; v_gene: TRBV4-2; CDR3nt: TGTGCCAGCAGCCAAGAAGCCGGGGAGCTGTTTTTT; CDR3aa: CASSQEAGELFF
abundance: few; j_gene: TRBJ2-7; d_gene: TRBD1; v_gene: TRBV20-1; CDR3nt: TGCAGTGCCTTCCCCCGTGGGACAGGGGGCTCCTACGAGCAGTACTTC; CDR3aa: CSAFPRGTGGSYEQYF
abundance: few; j_gene: TRBJ2-2; d_gene: .; v_gene: TRBV12-5; CDR3nt: TGTGCTAGTGGTTTGCCGAACACCGGGGAGCTGTTTTTT; CDR3aa: CASGLPNTGELFF
abundance: many; j_gene: TRBJ2-3; d_gene: .; v_gene: TRBV7-9; CDR3nt: TGTGCCAGCAGCTTGTATCCAGATACGCAGTATTTT; CDR3aa: CASSLYPDTQYF
abundance: few; j_gene: TRBJ1-1; d_gene: .; v_gene: TRBV12-3/TRBV12-4; CDR3nt: TGTGCCAGCAGTTTCAAGCCGGACCCCAACACTGAAGCTTTCTTT; CDR3aa: CASSFKPDPNTEAFF
abundance: .; j_gene: TRBJ2-7; d_gene: .; v_gene: TRBV12-3/TRBV12-4; CDR3nt: TGTGCCAGCGGTTTAGGGGGGTTAAAATACGAGCAGTACTTC; CDR3aa: CASGLGGLKYEQYF
abundance: .; j_gene: TRBJ2-7; d_gene: .; v_gene: TRBV9; CDR3nt: TGTGCCAGCAGCGTTGGTTCAGGCTCCTACGAGCAGTACTTC; CDR3aa: CASSVGSGSYEQYF
abundance: few; j_gene: TRBJ1-1; d_gene: TRBD1; v_gene: TRBV20-1; CDR3nt: TGCAGTGCTCGCGGTACAGGGGGGGACACTGAAGCTTTCTTT; CDR3aa: CSARGTGGDTEAFF
abundance: few; j_gene: TRBJ2-7; d_gene: TRBD1; v_gene: TRBV7-9; CDR3nt: TGTGCCAGCAGCTCCAGACAGGGTCGGACTCCCGAGCAGTACTTC; CDR3aa: CASSSRQGRTPEQYF